These 14 T cell receptor beta chains share one sample of origin, sequenced in a study of T cells after posttransplantation cyclophosphamide. Profiling relied on immunoSEQ multiplex PCR, and the TCRdb table lists in-frame clones only, not all of them. Among 25,000 or so clones, more than 70% were seen once, and the ten largest hold about 6.3%. The sample taken for sequencing was PBMCs. The receptors shown here come from a woman in her fifties or sixties with a blood cancer, CMV-positive, and with a related stem cell donor.

This chain links TRBV7-8 with TRBJ2-2; TRBD1 agrees at 7 bases. Losses at the gene ends were 5 bases for V and 5 bases for J; bases not matched to a gene: 8. This CDR3 contains 15 residues. The germline CDR1 and CDR2 sequences are SGHVS and FQNEAQ. This CDR3 is CASSPTGQGTGELFF. CDR3 coding DNA: TGTGCCAGCAGCCCGACAGGGCAGGGAACCGGGGAGCTGTTTTTT.

The J gene is TRBJ1-2, the V gene TRBV19; D unresolved. Germline CDR1 is LNHDA and CDR2 is SQIVND (reference sequence). V gave up 2 bases and J gave up 4 bases, with 11 bases separating them. The CDR3 loop spans 14 amino acids. CDR3 in DNA: TGTGCCAGTAGTATATTCGCAGGTGGCTATGGCTACACCTTC. Its translation is CASSIFAGGYGYTF. The full variable domain, in which reference TRBV19 and TRBJ1-2 provide the parts outside the CDR3, is DGGITQSPKYLFRKEGQNVTLSCEQNLNHDAMYWYRQDPGQGLRLIYYSQIVNDFQKGDIAEGYSVSREKKESFPLTVTSAQKNPTAFYLCASSIFAGGYGYTFGSGTRLTVV.

This rearrangement joins TRBV21-1 to TRBJ1-2. TRBV21-1 is labeled a pseudogene. CDR3 length: 10 residues. The CDR3 protein is CASSPVGYTF. For the CDR3, the DNA is TGTGCCAGCAGCCCGGTAGGCTACACCTTC.

The CDR3 bases are TGTGCCAGCAGCCAAGGACTAGCACACACAGATACGCAGTATTTT. It translates to CASSQGLAHTDTQYF. The rearrangement uses TRBV14 and TRBJ2-3; 7 positions match TRBD2. V trimming: 1 base; J trimming: 2 bases; junction bases outside the gene matches: 3. In germline, CDR1 is SGHDN, CDR2 FVKESK. This CDR3 has 15 amino acids.

V is TRBV4-2 and J is TRBJ2-1; 11 nucleotides match TRBD2. V lost 4 bases to trimming and J lost 5 bases; unmatched junction nucleotides: 7. The CDR3 consists of 16 residues. The germline V gene encodes CDR1 LGHNA and CDR2 YNFKEQ. DNA for the CDR3: TGTGCCAGCAGCCCCCGGGTACTAGCGGGAGACAATGAGCAGTTCTTC. Translation gives CASSPRVLAGDNEQFF.

The V call is TRBV4-1, the J call TRBJ1-1; unclear D gene. The CDR3 covers 14 residues. The germline V gene has CDR1 MGHRA and CDR2 YSYEKL. Trimming removed 0 bases at V and 4 bases at J, with 9 bases between. In nucleotides, the CDR3 is TGCGCCAGCAGCCAAGATCCCCTTCCCACTGAAGCTTTCTTT. It yields the protein CASSQDPLPTEAFF.

The chain uses TRBV2 and TRBJ2-5, with TRBD1 matching 7 bases. The trim removed 3 bases at V and 12 bases at J, leaving 10 bases unmatched. The germline V gene has CDR1 SNHLY and CDR2 FYNNEI. The length of the CDR3 is 13 residues. CDR3 region: CASSETGSHAEYF. The CDR3 DNA sequence: TGTGCCAGCAGTGAGACAGGGAGTCACGCTGAGTACTTC.

The J gene is TRBJ1-1, the V gene TRBV7-8; the D is unclear. Germline-derived CDR1 and CDR2 are SGHVS and FQNEAQ. CDR3 length: 16 amino acids. Trimming stripped 4 bases from V and 1 base from J, with 16 bases between. The CDR3 loop is CASSSPNLSSNTEAFF. CDR3 sequence (DNA): TGTGCCAGCAGCTCCCCGAACTTGAGTTCGAACACTGAAGCTTTCTTT.

The V call is TRBV7-3, the J call TRBJ2-3; 10 positions match TRBD2. Germline V gives CDR1 SGHTA, CDR2 FQGTGA. This CDR3 has 15 residues. The junction had 5 bases not matched to a gene; V was cut back by 3 bases and J by 5 bases. CDR3 nucleotide sequence: TGTGCCAGCAGCTTCCTAGCGGGAGTAGTAGATACGCAGTATTTT. Amino acids: CASSFLAGVVDTQYF.

This clone was detected only once. The chain combines TRBV19 with TRBJ2-3; possible D gene TRBD2, 5 bases. The V end lost 3 bases, the J end lost 6 bases, and 13 bases lay between the germline ends. The CDR3 is 14 amino acids. Germline assignment: CDR1 LNHDA and CDR2 SQIVND (reference sequence). The DNA for the CDR3 is TGTGCCAGTAGTATTGGCGGGTCGGGGGATACGCAGTATTTT. It translates to CASSIGGSGDTQYF.

The J gene is TRBJ2-5, the V gene TRBV5-1, with 10 bases lining up with TRBD2. V was clipped by 1 base and J by 4 bases; unmatched bases: 10. In germline, CDR1 is SGHRS, CDR2 YFSETQ. The CDR3 totals 17 residues. The CDR3 protein is CASSLTASGRSLETQYF. The CDR3 coding sequence is TGCGCCAGCAGCTTGACGGCTAGCGGGAGATCTTTAGAGACCCAGTACTTC.

The chain joins TRBV6-9 to TRBJ2-3, with TRBD2 identical over 13 bases. The CDR3 has 18 residues. V gave up 5 bases and J gave up 7 bases; unmatched junction bases: 15. From germline, CDR1 is MNHGY and CDR2 SVAAGI. CDR3 in amino acids: CASSTPGLAGPQRYTQYF. The CDR3 DNA reads TGTGCCAGCAGTACACCGGGACTAGCGGGACCCCAACGGTATACGCAGTATTTT.

The chain carries TRBV5-6 and TRBJ2-1; TRBD1 matches 7 bases. The CDR3 is 14 amino acids. V shed 5 bases and J 4 bases; nucleotides not matched to a gene: 6. CDR1 SGHDT and CDR2 YYEEEE come from the germline V gene. The CDR3 DNA reads TGTGCCAGCAGAAAAGGACAGGCGTACAATGAGCAGTTCTTC. Residues: CASRKGQAYNEQFF.

V gene TRBV5-1 combines with J gene TRBJ2-1, with 12 nucleotides matching TRBD2. This CDR3 contains 16 residues. CDR1 and CDR2 (germline): SGHRS, YFSETQ. V was pared by 0 bases and J by 10 bases, with 8 bases of the junction left unmatched. The CDR3 reads CASSLAWLAGGREQFF. CDR3 DNA sequence: TGCGCCAGCAGCTTGGCATGGCTAGCGGGAGGGCGAGAGCAGTTCTTC.